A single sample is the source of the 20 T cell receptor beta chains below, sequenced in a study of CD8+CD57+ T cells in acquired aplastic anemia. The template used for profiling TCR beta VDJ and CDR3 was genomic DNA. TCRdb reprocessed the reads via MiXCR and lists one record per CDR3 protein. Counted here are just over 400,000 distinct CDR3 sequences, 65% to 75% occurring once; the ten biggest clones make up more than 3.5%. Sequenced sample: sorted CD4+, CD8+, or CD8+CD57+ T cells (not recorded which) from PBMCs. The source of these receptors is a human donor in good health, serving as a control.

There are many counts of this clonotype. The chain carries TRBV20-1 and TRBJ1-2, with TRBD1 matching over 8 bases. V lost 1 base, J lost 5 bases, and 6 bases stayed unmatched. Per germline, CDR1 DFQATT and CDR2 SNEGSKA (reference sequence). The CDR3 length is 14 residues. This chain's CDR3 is CSARATGGSYGYTF. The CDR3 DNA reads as TGCAGTGCTAGAGCTACAGGGGGTAGTTATGGCTACACCTTC.

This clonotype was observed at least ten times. CDR3 sequence (DNA): TGTGCCAGCAGTTACTTGCGGACAGGGCGTAATGAGCAGTTCTTC. Amino acids: CASSYLRTGRNEQFF. This chain links TRBV6-2 or TRBV6-3 with TRBJ2-1; 8 nucleotides agree with TRBD1. V lost 1 base and J lost 7; bases outside the gene matches: 6. CDR1 MNHEY and CDR2 SVGEGT come from the germline V gene. There are 15 residues in the CDR3.

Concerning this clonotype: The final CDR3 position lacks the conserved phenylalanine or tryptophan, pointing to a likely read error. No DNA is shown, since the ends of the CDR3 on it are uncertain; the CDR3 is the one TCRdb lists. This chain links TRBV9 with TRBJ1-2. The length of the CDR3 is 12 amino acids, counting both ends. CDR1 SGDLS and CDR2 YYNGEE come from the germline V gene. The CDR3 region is CASNVGGLVLRA.

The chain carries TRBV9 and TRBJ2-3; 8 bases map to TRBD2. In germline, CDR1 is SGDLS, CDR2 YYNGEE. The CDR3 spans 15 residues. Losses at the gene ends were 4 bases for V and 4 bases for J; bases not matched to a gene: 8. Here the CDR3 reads CASSMSGGNADTQYF. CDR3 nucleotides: TGTGCCAGCAGCATGAGCGGGGGTAACGCAGATACGCAGTATTTT.

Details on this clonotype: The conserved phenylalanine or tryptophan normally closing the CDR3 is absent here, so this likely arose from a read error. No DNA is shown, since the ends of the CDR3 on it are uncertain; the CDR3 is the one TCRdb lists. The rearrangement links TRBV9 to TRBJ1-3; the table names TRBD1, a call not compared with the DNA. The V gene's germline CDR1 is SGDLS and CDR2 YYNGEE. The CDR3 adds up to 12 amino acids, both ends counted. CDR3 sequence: CASSYRRDRGNT.

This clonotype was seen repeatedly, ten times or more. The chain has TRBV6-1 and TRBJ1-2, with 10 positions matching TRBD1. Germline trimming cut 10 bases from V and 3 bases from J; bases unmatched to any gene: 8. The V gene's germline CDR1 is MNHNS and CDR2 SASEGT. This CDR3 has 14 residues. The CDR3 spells CATNTDRGYYGYTF. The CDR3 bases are TGTGCCACCAATACGGACAGGGGGTACTATGGCTACACCTTC.

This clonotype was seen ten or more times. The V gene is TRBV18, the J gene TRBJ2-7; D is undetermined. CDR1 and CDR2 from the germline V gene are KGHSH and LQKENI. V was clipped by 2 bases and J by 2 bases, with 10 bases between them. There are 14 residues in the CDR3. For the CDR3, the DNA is TGTGCCAGCTCACCAAACCGGCTGCCCTACGAGCAGTACTTC. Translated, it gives CASSPNRLPYEQYF. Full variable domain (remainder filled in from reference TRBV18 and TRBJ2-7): NAGVMQNPRHLVRRRGQEARLRCSPMKGHSHVYWYRQLPEEGLKFMVYLQKENIIDESGMPKERFSAEFPKEGPSILRIQQVVRGDSAAYFCASSPNRLPYEQYFGPGTRLTVT.

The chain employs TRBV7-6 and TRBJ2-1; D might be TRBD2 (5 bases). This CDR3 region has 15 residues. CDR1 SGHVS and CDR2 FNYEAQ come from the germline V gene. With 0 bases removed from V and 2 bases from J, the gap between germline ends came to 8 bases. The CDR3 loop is CASSLAVGAYNEQFF. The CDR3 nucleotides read TGTGCCAGCAGCTTAGCGGTCGGGGCCTACAATGAGCAGTTCTTC.

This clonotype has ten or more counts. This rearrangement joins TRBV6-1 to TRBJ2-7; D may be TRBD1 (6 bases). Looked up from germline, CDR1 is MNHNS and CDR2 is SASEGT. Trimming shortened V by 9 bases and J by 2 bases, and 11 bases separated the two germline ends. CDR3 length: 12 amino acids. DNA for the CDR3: TGTGCCAGTTCCGGGACAACCTACGAGCAGTACTTC. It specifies CASSGTTYEQYF.

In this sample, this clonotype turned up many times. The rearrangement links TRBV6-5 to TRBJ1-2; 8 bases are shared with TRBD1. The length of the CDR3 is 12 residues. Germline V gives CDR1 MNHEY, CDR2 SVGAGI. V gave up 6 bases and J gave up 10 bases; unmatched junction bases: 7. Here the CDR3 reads CASRTLDRVYTF. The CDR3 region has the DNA TGTGCCAGCAGAACCTTGGACAGGGTCTACACCTTC.

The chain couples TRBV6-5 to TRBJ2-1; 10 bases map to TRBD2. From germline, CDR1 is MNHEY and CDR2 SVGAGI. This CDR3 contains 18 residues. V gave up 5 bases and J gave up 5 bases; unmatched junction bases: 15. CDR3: CASSETGSGGGNNNEQFF. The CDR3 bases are TGTGCCAGCAGTGAGACCGGGAGCGGGGGGGGAAATAACAATGAGCAGTTCTTC.

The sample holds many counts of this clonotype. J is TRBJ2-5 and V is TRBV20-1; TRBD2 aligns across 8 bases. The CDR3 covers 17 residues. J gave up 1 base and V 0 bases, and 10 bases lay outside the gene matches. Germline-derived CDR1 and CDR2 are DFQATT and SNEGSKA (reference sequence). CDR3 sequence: CSARDFGRGDFQETQYF. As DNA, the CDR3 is TGCAGTGCTAGAGATTTCGGGCGGGGGGACTTCCAAGAGACCCAGTACTTC.

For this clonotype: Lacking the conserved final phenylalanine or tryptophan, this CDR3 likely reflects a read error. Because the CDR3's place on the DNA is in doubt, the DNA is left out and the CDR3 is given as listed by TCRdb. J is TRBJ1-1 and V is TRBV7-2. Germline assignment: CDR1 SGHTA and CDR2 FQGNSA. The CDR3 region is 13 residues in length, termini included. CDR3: CASSPSACPATCC.

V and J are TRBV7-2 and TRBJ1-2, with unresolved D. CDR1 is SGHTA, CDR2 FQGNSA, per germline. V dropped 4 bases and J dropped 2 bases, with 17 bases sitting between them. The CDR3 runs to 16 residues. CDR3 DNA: TGTGCCAGCAGCTGGCGTTCACTAGCGGGGAACTATGGCTACACCTTC. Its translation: CASSWRSLAGNYGYTF. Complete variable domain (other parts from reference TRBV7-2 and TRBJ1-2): GAGVSQSPSNKVTEKGKDVELRCDPISGHTALYWYRQSLGQGLEFLIYFQGNSAPDKSGLPSDRFSAERTGGSVSTLTIQRTQQEDSAVYLCASSWRSLAGNYGYTFGSGTRLTVV.

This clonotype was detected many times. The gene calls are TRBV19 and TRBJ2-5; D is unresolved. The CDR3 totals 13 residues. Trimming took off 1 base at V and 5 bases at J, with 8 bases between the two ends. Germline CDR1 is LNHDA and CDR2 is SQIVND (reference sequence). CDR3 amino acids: CASSIVGRETQYF. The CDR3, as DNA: TGTGCCAGTAGTATAGTGGGTAGGGAGACCCAGTACTTC.

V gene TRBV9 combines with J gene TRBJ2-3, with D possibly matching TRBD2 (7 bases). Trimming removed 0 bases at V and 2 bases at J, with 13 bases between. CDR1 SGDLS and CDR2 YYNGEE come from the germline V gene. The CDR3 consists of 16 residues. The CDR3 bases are TGTGCCAGCAGCGTAGCGGGGGGCCAAGTCACAGATACGCAGTATTTT. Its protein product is CASSVAGGQVTDTQYF.

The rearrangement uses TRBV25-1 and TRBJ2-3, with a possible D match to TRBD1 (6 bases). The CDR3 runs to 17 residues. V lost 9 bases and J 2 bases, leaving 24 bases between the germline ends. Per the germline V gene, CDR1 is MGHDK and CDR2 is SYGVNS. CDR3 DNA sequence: TGTGCCAGTACTAGACCCCCTGGGAACAGGGACACAGATACGCAGTATTTT. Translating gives CASTRPPGNRDTDTQYF.

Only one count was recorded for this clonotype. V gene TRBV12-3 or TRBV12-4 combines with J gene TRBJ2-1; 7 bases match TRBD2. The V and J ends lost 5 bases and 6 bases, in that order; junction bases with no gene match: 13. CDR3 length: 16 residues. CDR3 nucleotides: TGTGCCAGCAGTAACCGCTGGGGGGGGACTGGCAATGAGCAGTTCTTC. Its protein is CASSNRWGGTGNEQFF.

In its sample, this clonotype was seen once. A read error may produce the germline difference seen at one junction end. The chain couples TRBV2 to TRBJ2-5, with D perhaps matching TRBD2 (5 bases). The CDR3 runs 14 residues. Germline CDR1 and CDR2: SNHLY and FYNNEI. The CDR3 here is CASGDGTEGETQYF. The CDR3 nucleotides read TGTGCCAGCGGTGATGGAACTGAGGGAGAGACCCAGTACTTC. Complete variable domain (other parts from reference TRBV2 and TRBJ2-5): EPEVTQTPSHQVTQMGQEVILRCVPISNHLYFYWYRQILGQKVEFLVSFYNNEISEKSEIFDDQFSVERPDGSNFTLKIRSTKLEDSAMYFCASGDGTEGETQYFGPGTRLLVL.

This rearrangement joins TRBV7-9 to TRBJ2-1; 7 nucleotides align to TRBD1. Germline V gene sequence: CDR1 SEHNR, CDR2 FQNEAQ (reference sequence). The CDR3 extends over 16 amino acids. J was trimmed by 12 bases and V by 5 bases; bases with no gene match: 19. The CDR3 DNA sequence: TGTGCCAGCAGCCCTAATGGGACAGCAATGTTCGCGAGGCAGTTCTTC. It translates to CASSPNGTAMFARQFF. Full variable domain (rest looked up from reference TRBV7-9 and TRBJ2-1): DTGVSQNPRHKITKRGQNVTFRCDPISEHNRLYWYRQTLGQGPEFLTYFQNEAQLEKSRLLSDRFSAERPKGSFSTLEIQRTEQGDSAMYLCASSPNGTAMFARQFFGPGTRLTVL.